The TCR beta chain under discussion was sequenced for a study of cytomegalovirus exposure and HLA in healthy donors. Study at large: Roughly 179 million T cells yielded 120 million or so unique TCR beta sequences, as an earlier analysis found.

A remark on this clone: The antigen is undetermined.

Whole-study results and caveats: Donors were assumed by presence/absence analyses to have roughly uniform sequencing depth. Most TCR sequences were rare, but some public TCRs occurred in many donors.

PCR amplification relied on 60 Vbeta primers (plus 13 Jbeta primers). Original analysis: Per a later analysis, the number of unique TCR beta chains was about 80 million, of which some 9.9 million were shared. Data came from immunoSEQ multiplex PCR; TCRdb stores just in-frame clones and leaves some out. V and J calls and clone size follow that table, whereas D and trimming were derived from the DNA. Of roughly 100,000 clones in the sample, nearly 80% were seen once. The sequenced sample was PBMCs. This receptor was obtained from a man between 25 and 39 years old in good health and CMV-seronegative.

The CDR3 loop reads CASSNRRGLGATEAFF. CDR3 sequence (DNA): TGTGCCAGCAGTAACAGGCGGGGCTTGGGTGCCACTGAAGCTTTCTTT. J is TRBJ1-1 and V is TRBV7-9; TRBD1 might be the D (5 bases). Trimming removed 6 bases at V and 4 bases at J, with 21 bases between. In germline, CDR1 is SEHNR, CDR2 FQNEAQ (reference sequence). The CDR3 is 16 residues long.